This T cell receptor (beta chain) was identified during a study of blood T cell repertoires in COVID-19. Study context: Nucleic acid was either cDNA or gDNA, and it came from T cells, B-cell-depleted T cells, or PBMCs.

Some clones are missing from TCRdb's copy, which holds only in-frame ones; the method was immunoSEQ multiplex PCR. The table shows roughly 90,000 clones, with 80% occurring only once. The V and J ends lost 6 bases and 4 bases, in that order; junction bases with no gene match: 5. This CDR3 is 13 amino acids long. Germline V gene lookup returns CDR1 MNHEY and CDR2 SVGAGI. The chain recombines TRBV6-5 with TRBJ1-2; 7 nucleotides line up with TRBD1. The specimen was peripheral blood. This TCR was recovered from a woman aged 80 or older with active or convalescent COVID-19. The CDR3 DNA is TGTGCCAGCAGACCGACAGGGTCCTATGGCTACACCTTC. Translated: CASRPTGSYGYTF.